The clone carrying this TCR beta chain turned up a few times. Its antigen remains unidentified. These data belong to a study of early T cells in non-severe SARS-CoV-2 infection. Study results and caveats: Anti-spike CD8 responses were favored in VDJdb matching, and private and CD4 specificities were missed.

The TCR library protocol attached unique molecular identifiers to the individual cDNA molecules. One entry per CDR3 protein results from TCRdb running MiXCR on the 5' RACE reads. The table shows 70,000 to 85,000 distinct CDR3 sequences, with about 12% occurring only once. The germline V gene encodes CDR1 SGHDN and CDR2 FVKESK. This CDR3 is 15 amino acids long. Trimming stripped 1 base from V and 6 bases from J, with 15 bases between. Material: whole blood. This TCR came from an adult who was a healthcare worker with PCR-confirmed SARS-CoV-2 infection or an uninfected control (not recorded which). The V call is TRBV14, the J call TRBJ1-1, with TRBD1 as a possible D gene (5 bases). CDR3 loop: CASSQALGVTAEAFF. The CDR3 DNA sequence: TGTGCCAGCAGCCAAGCTCTGGGGGTAACGGCTGAAGCTTTCTTT.